This T cell receptor (beta chain) originates from a study of T cell responses to AZD1222 COVID-19 vaccine. This clone was picked up a small number of times. The antigen is unknown. The CDR3 totals 14 residues. From germline, CDR1 is MNHEY and CDR2 SVGAGI. V lost 6 bases and J 8 bases, leaving 17 bases between the germline ends. Study-wide findings and caveats: Once two AZD1222 doses were given, Spike-specific TCR breadth and depth went up. Seropositive at baseline were only a handful of AZD1222 recipients. Females made up more of the donors, who were largely white British, and clonal diversity may have come out too low.

Libraries were prepared by immunoSEQ multiplex PCR; TCRdb keeps only in-frame clonotypes and omits some of them. The sample carries over 150,000 clones, under 95% recorded once. Both about-4-week and about-12-week second-dose recipients were combined. The starting material was peripheral blood, obtained 28 days after the second AZD1222 dose. This clonotype originated in an adult who received the AZD1222 COVID-19 vaccine. The J gene is TRBJ1-5, the V gene TRBV6-5; a possible D gene is TRBD1 (5 bases). CDR3 DNA sequence: TGTGCCAGCAGAACAGGCGGATCGATCGAGCCCCAGCATTTT. It encodes CASRTGGSIEPQHF.